This T cell receptor (beta chain) stems from a study of blood T cell repertoires in COVID-19. Turning to the study itself: The study drew acute and convalescent COVID-19 samples from the United States, Italy and Spain. PBMCs, B-cell-depleted T cells, or T cells were the source of the cDNA or gDNA that made up the material.

Trimming took 5 bases from V and 4 from J, leaving 13 bases between them. Germline values: CDR1 SEHNR, CDR2 FQNEAQ (reference sequence). The CDR3 spans 14 residues. Original analysis: Researchers report that nucleated cell counts were estimated from reference gene primer amplification. The assay was immunoSEQ multiplex PCR, and TCRdb's table has in-frame clones only and misses some. The V and J calls and clone size were taken over from that table, and D and trimming were inferred from the DNA. The data show tens of thousands of clones, 90% seen once. Sequenced: peripheral blood. The chain recombines TRBV7-9 with TRBJ2-3, with D perhaps matching TRBD1 (7 bases). The sequence was obtained from a human donor in a cohort sampled during active COVID-19. The CDR3 nucleotides read TGTGCCAGCAGCCGGAGGGGGCAATCAGATACGCAGTATTTT. Protein product: CASSRRGQSDTQYF.